This T cell receptor beta chain emerged from a study of blood T cell repertoires in COVID-19. Background on the study: Donors in the United States, Italy and Spain gave samples during acute or convalescent COVID-19. The cDNA or gDNA used as material had been derived from T cells, B-cell-depleted T cells, or PBMCs.

Authors' analysis steps: Amplifying reference gene primers gave estimates of nucleated cell counts. Assay: immunoSEQ multiplex PCR; the TCRdb copy retains only in-frame clones and omits some. From that table come the V and J calls and clone size; the DNA was used to work out D and trimming. This sample has around 150,000 clones, with about 86% found just once. V lost 4 bases, J lost 5 bases, and 4 bases stayed unmatched. The CDR3 totals 14 residues. CDR1 SGDLS and CDR2 YYNGEE come from the germline V gene. The clonotype was recovered from a man aged 70-80 years with acute or convalescent COVID-19. The V and J genes are TRBV9 and TRBJ2-3; 10 bases align to TRBD2. Source material: peripheral blood. The CDR3 is CASSPRTSGDTQYF. The DNA for the CDR3 is TGTGCCAGCAGCCCCCGGACTAGCGGAGATACGCAGTATTTT.